This TCR beta chain was recovered during a study of post-analysis software for immune sequencing data. General study results and limits: Five or six TRBV segments, TRBV5-6, TRBV5-1 and TRBV20-1 among them, were found more frequent in patients than controls.

This clonotype showed up many times. The antigen remains unidentified. The CDR3 consists of 13 residues. V lost 1 base and J 7 bases, leaving 10 bases between the germline ends. Per the germline V gene, CDR1 is SGHRS and CDR2 is YFSETQ. Researchers reported that TCR beta cDNA libraries carried unique molecular identifiers. TCRdb processed the PCR reads anew with MiXCR; each CDR3 protein has one entry. The sample has approximately 250,000 distinct CDR3 sequences, about 40% seen once. Sequenced: blood. The chain joins TRBV5-1 to TRBJ2-3; D gene unclear. The sequence was collected from a girl under 18 with multiple sclerosis. DNA for the CDR3: TGCGCCAGCAGCTTGTGGTCGGATTATACGCAGTATTTT. This codes for CASSLWSDYTQYF.